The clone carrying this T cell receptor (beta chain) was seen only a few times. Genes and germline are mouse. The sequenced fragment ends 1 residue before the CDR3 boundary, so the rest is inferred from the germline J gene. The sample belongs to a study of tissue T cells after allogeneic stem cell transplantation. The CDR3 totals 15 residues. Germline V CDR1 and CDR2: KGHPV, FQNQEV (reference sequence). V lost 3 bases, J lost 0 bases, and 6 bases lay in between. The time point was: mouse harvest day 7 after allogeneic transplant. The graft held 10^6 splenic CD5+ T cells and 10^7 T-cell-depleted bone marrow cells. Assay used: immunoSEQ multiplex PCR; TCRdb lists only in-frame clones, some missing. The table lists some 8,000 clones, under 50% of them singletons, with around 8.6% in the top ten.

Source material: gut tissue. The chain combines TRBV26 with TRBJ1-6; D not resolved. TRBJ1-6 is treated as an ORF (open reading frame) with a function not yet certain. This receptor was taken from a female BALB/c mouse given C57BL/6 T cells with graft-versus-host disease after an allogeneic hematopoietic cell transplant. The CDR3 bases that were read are TGTGCCAGCAGTCTTCAGGATTCCTATAATTCGCCCCTCTAC. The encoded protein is CASSLQDSYNSPLY. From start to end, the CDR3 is CASSLQDSYNSPLYF.